Below, 13 T cell receptor beta chains from the same sample are listed, as sequenced in a study of long-term antiretroviral therapy in people with HIV. Researchers ran immunoSEQ v3.0 at survey level. The table came from immunoSEQ multiplex PCR; TCRdb's copy has only in-frame clones and leaves some out. Of tens of thousands of clones in the sample, 79% were seen once. Specimen: unsorted PBMCs, collected 1.9 years after starting antiretroviral therapy. Source of these receptors: a man aged 18 to 30 with HIV.

The chain is built from TRBV27 and TRBJ1-5, with 8 nucleotides matching TRBD1. CDR3 length: 13 amino acids. Per the germline V gene, CDR1 is MNHEY and CDR2 is SMNVEV (reference sequence). V shed 8 bases, J shed 5 bases, and the junction held 5 bases outside the gene matches. The CDR3 reads CASSTGDHQPQHF. In DNA form, the CDR3 reads TGTGCCAGCTCGACAGGGGATCATCAGCCCCAGCATTTT.

The V gene is TRBV19, the J gene TRBJ2-3, with 11 bases identical to TRBD2. This CDR3 contains 16 residues. With V trimmed by 3 bases and J by 2 bases, 4 bases remained unmatched. Germline V gives CDR1 LNHDA, CDR2 SQIVND (reference sequence). The CDR3 sequence is CASSILAGGPTDTQYF. The CDR3 nucleotides read TGTGCCAGTAGTATTCTAGCGGGGGGCCCCACAGATACGCAGTATTTT.

The V call is TRBV19, the J call TRBJ1-5; D might be TRBD1 (5 bases). The CDR3 length is 15 residues. Germline V gives CDR1 LNHDA, CDR2 SQIVND (reference sequence). V lost 5 bases and J 5 bases, leaving 16 bases between the germline ends. The CDR3 loop reads CASSAGEGGDQPQHF. The CDR3 DNA reads as TGTGCCAGTAGTGCCGGGGAAGGAGGGGATCAGCCCCAGCATTTT.

The chain joins TRBV2 to TRBJ2-7; 9 bases line up with TRBD1. This CDR3 region has 14 residues. V lost 7 bases, J lost 5 bases, and 9 bases stayed unmatched. Germline CDR1 SNHLY, CDR2 FYNNEI. CDR3 DNA: TGTGCCAGCACTACCGGGACAGGGAAGAACGAGCAGTACTTC. It translates to CASTTGTGKNEQYF.

This clone came up a few times. The genes are TRBV18 and TRBJ1-5, with D perhaps matching TRBD1 (6 bases). The CDR3 sequence is 14 residues long. The germline V gene encodes CDR1 KGHSH and CDR2 LQKENI. Trimming removed 3 bases at V and 7 bases at J, with 13 bases between. The CDR3 spells CASSPYRDQQPQHF. CDR3 in DNA: TGTGCCAGCTCACCGTACAGGGATCAGCAGCCCCAGCATTTT.

This rearrangement joins TRBV30 to TRBJ1-5, with TRBD1 identical over 8 bases. Per germline, CDR1 GTSNPN and CDR2 SVGIG (reference sequence). This CDR3 is built from 13 residues. The J segment lost 2 bases and the V segment lost 5 bases, leaving 2 bases of the junction unmatched. CDR3 in amino acids: CAWGQGGNQPQHF. The CDR3 bases are TGTGCCTGGGGACAGGGCGGCAATCAGCCCCAGCATTTT.

The CDR3 coding sequence is TGTGCCAGCAGCCCCAAGAGGATCGGGTCACCCCTCCACTTT. Protein product: CASSPKRIGSPLHF. The genes are TRBV5-8 and TRBJ1-6; D is ambiguous. CDR1 is SGHTS, CDR2 YDEGEE, per germline. V gave up 4 bases and J gave up 10 bases, with 15 bases separating them. The CDR3 contains 14 residues.

This sequence joins TRBV6-1 and TRBJ2-1; 10 bases are a match to TRBD2. The V and J ends lost 4 bases and 7 bases, in that order; junction bases with no gene match: 7. Germline lookup yields CDR1 MNHNS and CDR2 SASEGT. The CDR3 has 15 residues. Here the CDR3 reads CASSASKRGGNEQFF. The CDR3 DNA reads as TGTGCCAGCAGTGCTAGTAAGCGGGGGGGGAATGAGCAGTTCTTC.

This clone has just a few counts. A much more abundant neighbour one base away suggests this may be a read error. This specimen includes other DNA sequences encoding the same CDR3. The chain uses TRBV7-6 and TRBJ2-7; either TRBD1 or TRBD2 may supply D (5 bases each). The V gene's germline CDR1 is SGHVS and CDR2 FNYEAQ. The CDR3 sequence is 13 residues long. V lost 4 bases, J lost 4 bases, and 11 bases lay in between. CDR3 DNA: TGTGCCAGCAGCTCGGGACCGAATTACGAGCAGTACGTC. This encodes CASSSGPNYEQYV.

The rearrangement uses TRBV19 and TRBJ2-2, with no clear D. There are 16 residues in the CDR3. With 1 base removed from V and 0 bases from J, the gap between germline ends came to 9 bases. Per the germline V gene, CDR1 is LNHDA and CDR2 is SQIVND (reference sequence). CDR3 region: CASSIGAGSNTGELFF. For the CDR3, the DNA is TGTGCCAGTAGTATAGGGGCCGGATCGAACACCGGGGAGCTGTTTTTT.

V gene TRBV25-1 combines with J gene TRBJ1-1; a weak D match, TRBD1 (6 bases). CDR1 MGHDK and CDR2 SYGVNS come from the germline V gene. V was trimmed by 2 bases and J by 11 bases, leaving 12 bases between them. The CDR3 is made up of 12 amino acids. The CDR3 reads CASSELNRAAFF. The CDR3 nucleotides are TGTGCCAGCAGTGAACTAAACAGGGCCGCTTTCTTT.

The chain carries TRBV7-9 and TRBJ1-6; D gene ambiguous. Germline CDR1 SEHNR, CDR2 FQNEAQ (reference sequence). V was shortened by 5 bases and J by 8 bases, with 16 bases between the two germline ends. This CDR3 comprises 15 residues. The CDR3 DNA follows: TGTGCCAGCAGCCCATCCGGGTCCAAGGATTCACCCCTCCACTTT. Its translation is CASSPSGSKDSPLHF.

This chain connects TRBV19 to TRBJ1-1; D gene ambiguous. Deletions cut 5 bases from V and 1 base from J, with 8 bases between. The CDR3 has 13 amino acids. Germline values: CDR1 LNHDA, CDR2 SQIVND (reference sequence). The CDR3 is CASSYAANTEAFF. DNA of the CDR3: TGTGCCAGTAGTTATGCGGCGAACACTGAAGCTTTCTTT.